A single sample gave rise to the 20 T cell receptor beta chains below, sequenced in a study of CD8 T cells in Susac syndrome. Reverse transcription of about 0.5 to 1 ug RNA used random hexamers. TCRdb called the immunoSEQ multiplex PCR reads again in MiXCR, with one record for every CDR3 protein. The sample comprises 120,000 or so distinct CDR3 sequences, 90% to 95% of which are singletons, and approximately 0.097% rests with the top ten. The sample comprised CD4+ T cells from PBMCs. The origin of the receptors is a human donor with multiple sclerosis.

The J gene is TRBJ1-1, the V gene TRBV29-1; no firm D call. Trimming took 7 bases from V and 1 from J, leaving 13 bases between them. This CDR3 comprises 13 residues. CDR1 and CDR2 (germline): SQVTM, ANQGSEA. CDR3 in DNA: TGCAGCGCTCGTCCGGACCCGAACACTGAAGCTTTCTTT. Protein sequence: CSARPDPNTEAFF.

The chain uses TRBV4-3 and TRBJ1-2; the D is unclear. V was clipped by 0 bases and J by 4 bases, with 9 bases between them. Germline loops: CDR1 LGHNA, CDR2 YSLEER. The CDR3 contains 14 residues. CDR3 protein: CASSQEALLYGYTF. The CDR3 DNA reads TGCGCCAGCAGCCAAGAAGCACTACTCTATGGCTACACCTTC.

The chain has TRBV12-3 or TRBV12-4 and TRBJ2-3; the match to TRBD2 covers 7 bases. V dropped 3 bases and J dropped 8; count of bases not matched to a gene: 2. The CDR3 covers 12 residues. The CDR3 is CASSFSGGTQYF. In DNA, the CDR3 is TGTGCCAGCAGTTTTTCGGGGGGTACGCAGTATTTT.

The chain joins TRBV6-2 or TRBV6-3 to TRBJ1-2; D gene uncertain. V dropped 0 bases and J dropped 0 bases, with 8 bases sitting between them. Germline assignment: CDR1 MNHEY and CDR2 SVGEGT. CDR3 length equals 15 residues. This chain's CDR3 is CASSYSEEPNYGYTF. The CDR3 nucleotides are TGTGCCAGCAGTTACTCGGAAGAACCTAACTATGGCTACACCTTC.

The V and J genes are TRBV5-1 and TRBJ2-5, with 13 bases aligning to TRBD2. J gave up 4 bases and V 4 bases, and 7 bases lay outside the gene matches. The CDR3 consists of 16 residues. Germline assignment: CDR1 SGHRS and CDR2 YFSETQ. DNA for the CDR3: TGCGCCAGCAGCCTTAGGACTAGCGGGGGAGGAGAGACCCAGTACTTC. Translated, it gives CASSLRTSGGGETQYF.

The V gene is TRBV7-2, the J gene TRBJ2-5; D not resolved. The CDR3 totals 15 residues. The V end was cut by 1 base, the J end by 5 bases, with 14 bases between. CDR1 and CDR2 (germline): SGHTA, FQGNSA. Written as DNA, the CDR3 is TGTGCCAGCAGCTTAGTGGCTGGGTCCGGCGAGACCCAGTACTTC. Protein sequence: CASSLVAGSGETQYF.

In nucleotides, the CDR3 is TGTGCCAGCAGCGGAACCGGGACTCCCTTCTCCTACGAGCAGTACTTC. The encoded protein is CASSGTGTPFSYEQYF. The chain links TRBV7-9 to TRBJ2-7; TRBD2 might be the D (6 bases). The CDR3 is 16 amino acids. CDR1 and CDR2 (germline): SEHNR, FQNEAQ (reference sequence). Trimming shortened V by 5 bases and J by 0 bases, and 17 bases separated the two germline ends.

The chain has TRBV7-2 and TRBJ2-7, with D perhaps TRBD1 (6 bases). V lost 0 bases and J lost 6, with 9 bases in between. This CDR3 is built from 13 residues. Germline V gene lookup returns CDR1 SGHTA and CDR2 FQGNSA. The CDR3 sequence is CASSLAQGSEQYF. CDR3 in DNA: TGTGCCAGCAGCTTAGCACAGGGAAGCGAGCAGTACTTC.

The chain recombines TRBV10-3 with TRBJ2-3; TRBD2 agrees at 8 bases. Germline V gene data show CDR1 as ENHRY and CDR2 as SYGVKD. This CDR3 is 13 amino acids long. V trimming: 9 bases; J trimming: 8 bases; junction bases outside the gene matches: 10. The CDR3 DNA reads TGTGCCATTGAAGCGGGGGCTGGTGGTACGCAGTATTTT. Translating gives CAIEAGAGGTQYF.

J is TRBJ1-1 and V is TRBV27, with TRBD1 matching over 7 bases. Trimming cost V 1 base and J 9 bases; bases outside gene matches: 5. The CDR3 sequence is 13 residues long. CDR1 is MNHEY and CDR2 is SMNVEV in the germline V gene (reference sequence). The CDR3, as DNA: TGTGCCAGCAGTTTATGGGGACAGCAAAAAGCTTTCTTT. Protein: CASSLWGQQKAFF.

The chain carries TRBV6-2 or TRBV6-3 and TRBJ2-7; D uncertain. The CDR3 has 14 amino acids. Germline loops: CDR1 MNHEY, CDR2 SVGEGT. V was shortened by 6 bases and J by 5 bases, with 17 bases between the two germline ends. The CDR3 loop reads CASSSPPRGDEQYF. The CDR3 DNA sequence: TGTGCCAGCAGCAGCCCCCCCCGTGGGGACGAGCAGTACTTC.

This clonotype showed up just once. As DNA, the CDR3 is TGTGCCAGCAGCAAAGAGTTCTCTGGGGCCAACGTCCTGACTTTC. Translated: CASSKEFSGANVLTF. The chain carries TRBV9 and TRBJ2-6; D remains unclear. CDR1 and CDR2 from the germline V gene are SGDLS and YYNGEE. V lost 4 bases, J lost 0 bases, and 8 bases lay in between. The CDR3 contains 15 residues.

J is TRBJ1-2 and V is TRBV29-1; the D gene is possibly TRBD1 (6 bases). CDR1 is SQVTM and CDR2 is ANQGSEA in the germline V gene. CDR3 size: 13 residues. Trimming stripped 8 bases from V and 2 bases from J, with 15 bases between. CDR3 DNA sequence: TGCAGCCTCTGGGAGGGGGACAACTATGGCTACACCTTC. Translation gives CSLWEGDNYGYTF.

The genes are TRBV7-9 and TRBJ1-2, with D uncertain. The CDR3 length is 13 residues. Trimming pared 8 bases from V and 4 bases from J, leaving 14 bases between. Per germline, CDR1 SEHNR and CDR2 FQNEAQ (reference sequence). The CDR3: CASSPKDLYGYTF. The CDR3 bases are TGTGCCAGCTCACCTAAGGACCTCTATGGCTACACCTTC.

The chain couples TRBV7-3 to TRBJ2-5; 10 bases agree with TRBD1. Trimming took 5 bases from V and 2 from J; bases not matched to a gene: 14. The CDR3 is 18 amino acids. Germline assignment: CDR1 SGHTA and CDR2 FQGTGA. CDR3: CASSQGQGITSDQETQYF. DNA of the CDR3: TGTGCCAGCAGCCAGGGACAGGGGATTACGTCCGATCAAGAGACCCAGTACTTC.

CDR3 sequence (DNA): TGTGCCAGCTCACCCGTAGGAAGACAGGGACCCTATGGCTACACCTTC. It is translated as CASSPVGRQGPYGYTF. The chain employs TRBV18 and TRBJ1-2; 7 nucleotides match TRBD1. In germline, CDR1 is KGHSH, CDR2 LQKENI. The CDR3 sequence is 16 residues long. V lost 3 bases to trimming and J lost 4 bases; unmatched junction nucleotides: 11.

This clonotype was seen a few times. The rearrangement joins TRBV14 to TRBJ2-5; no firm D call. Germline V gene lookup returns CDR1 SGHDN and CDR2 FVKESK. The V gene lost 1 base and the J gene lost 5 bases, with 2 bases spanning the gap. The CDR3 covers 11 residues. The CDR3 loop reads CASSQVETQYF. CDR3 nucleotides: TGTGCCAGCAGCCAAGTGGAGACCCAGTACTTC. Complete variable domain (other parts from reference TRBV14 and TRBJ2-5): EAGVTQFPSHSVIEKGQTVTLRCDPISGHDNLYWYRRVMGKEIKFLLHFVKESKQDESGMPNNRFLAERTGGTYSTLKVQPAELEDSGVYFCASSQVETQYFGPGTRLLVL.

This clonotype was counted once. This rearrangement joins TRBV6-5 to TRBJ1-2; D gene unclear. V lost 2 bases and J 2 bases, leaving 6 bases between the germline ends. The germline V gene encodes CDR1 MNHEY and CDR2 SVGAGI. This CDR3 spans 13 amino acids. The CDR3 nucleotides read TGTGCCAGCAGTTACGATCGAAACTATGGCTACACCTTC. Protein sequence: CASSYDRNYGYTF.

J is TRBJ2-4 and V is TRBV20-1; no clear D. V was cut by 4 bases and J by 2 bases, with 9 bases left in between. This CDR3 is 13 amino acids long. Germline V gives CDR1 DFQATT, CDR2 SNEGSKA (reference sequence). The CDR3 reads CSAMQDPKNIQYF. CDR3 bases: TGCAGTGCTATGCAGGATCCCAAAAACATTCAGTACTTC.

This chain connects TRBV4-2 to TRBJ1-1; the D gene is possibly TRBD1 (6 bases). The CDR3 sequence is 14 residues long. Trimming removed 1 base at V and 7 bases at J, with 13 bases between. CDR1 and CDR2 from the germline V gene are LGHNA and YNFKEQ. DNA for the CDR3: TGTGCCAGCAGCCAAGCCCTTGACAGGATTGAAGCTTTCTTT. This codes for CASSQALDRIEAFF.